The clone carrying this TCR beta chain showed up many times. Antigen specificity is unknown. Trimming stripped 5 bases from V and 2 bases from J, with 13 bases between. This CDR3 has 14 amino acids. Germline lookup yields CDR1 DFQATT and CDR2 SNEGSKA (reference sequence). The data originate from a study of T cell repertoires in cytomegalovirus infection. Study-wide context: CMV infection and matching HLA type were both indicated by public TCR beta signatures.

TCRdb analysed the reads with MiXCR anew, one entry per CDR3 protein. The data hold some 77,000 distinct CDR3 sequences, with less than 4.5% observed a single time. Study-wide findings and caveats: In two of eight donors, the top clonotype was HLA-C-restricted CMV-specific. Pooled public TCR beta family frequency picked out CMV carriers with the relevant HLA.

The gene calls are TRBV20-1 and TRBJ2-1, with D possibly TRBD1 on 5 matching bases. The clonotype comes from a human donor in good health (CMV status not recorded). Some clones in this sample may be carry-over from other donors' samples. Sequencing was carried out using PBMCs. For the CDR3, the DNA is TGCAGTGCTTACAGGATGTTCACCTACAATGAGCAGTTCTTC. Encoded protein: CSAYRMFTYNEQFF.